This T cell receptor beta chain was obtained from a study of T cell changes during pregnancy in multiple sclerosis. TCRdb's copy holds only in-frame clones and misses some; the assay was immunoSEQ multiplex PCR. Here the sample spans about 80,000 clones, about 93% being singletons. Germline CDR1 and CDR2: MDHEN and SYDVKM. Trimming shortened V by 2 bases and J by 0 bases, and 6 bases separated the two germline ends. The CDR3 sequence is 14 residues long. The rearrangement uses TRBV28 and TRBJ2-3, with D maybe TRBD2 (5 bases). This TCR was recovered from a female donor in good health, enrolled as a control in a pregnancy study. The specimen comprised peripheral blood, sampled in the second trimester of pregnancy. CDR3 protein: CASSLERSTDTQYF. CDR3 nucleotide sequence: TGTGCCAGCAGTTTAGAGCGGAGCACAGATACGCAGTATTTT.